The present T cell receptor (beta chain) was sequenced within a study of T cells after somatic rescue of genetic block. Produced via immunoSEQ multiplex PCR; TCRdb's table is partial and in-frame only. The profile shows roughly 11,000 clones, 74% of them singletons. Germline values: CDR1 SGHAT, CDR2 FQNNGV. This CDR3 has 17 residues. V lost 5 bases and J lost 5, with 22 bases in between. The TCR originated in a boy younger than 18. The sample comprised peripheral blood mononuclear cells (PBMCs). The genes are TRBV11-2 and TRBJ2-1, with D possibly being TRBD2 (6 bases). The CDR3 DNA follows: TGTGCCAGCAGCATCCACTTAGCGGACCCCGGCAACAATGAGCAGTTCTTC. Translated, it gives CASSIHLADPGNNEQFF. Filled out from reference TRBV11-2 and TRBJ2-1, the complete variable domain reads EAGVAQSPRYKIIEKRQSVAFWCNPISGHATLYWYQQILGQGPKLLIQFQNNGVVDDSQLPKDRFSAERLKGVDSTLKIQPAKLEDSAVYLCASSIHLADPGNNEQFFGPGTRLTVL.